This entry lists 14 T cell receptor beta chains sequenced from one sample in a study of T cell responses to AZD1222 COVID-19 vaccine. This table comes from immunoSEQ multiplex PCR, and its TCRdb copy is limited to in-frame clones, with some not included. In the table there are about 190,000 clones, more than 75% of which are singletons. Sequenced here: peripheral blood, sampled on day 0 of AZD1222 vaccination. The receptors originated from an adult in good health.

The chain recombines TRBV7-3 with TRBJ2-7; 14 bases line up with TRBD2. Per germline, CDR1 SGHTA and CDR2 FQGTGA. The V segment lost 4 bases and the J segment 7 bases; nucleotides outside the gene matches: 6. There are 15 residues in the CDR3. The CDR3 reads CASSSSGTSGSEQYF. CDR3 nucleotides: TGTGCCAGCAGCTCCTCCGGGACTAGCGGGAGTGAGCAGTACTTC. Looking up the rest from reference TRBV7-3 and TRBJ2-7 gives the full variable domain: GAGVSQTPSNKVTEKGKYVELRCDPISGHTALYWYRQSLGQGPEFLIYFQGTGAADDSGLPNDRFFAVRPEGSVSTLKIQRTERGDSAVYLCASSSSGTSGSEQYFGPGTRLTVT.

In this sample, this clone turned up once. The CDR3 region is CATPILRDRGYEQYF. DNA for the CDR3: TGTGCCACCCCTATACTCCGGGACAGGGGCTACGAGCAGTACTTC. The rearrangement joins TRBV24-1 to TRBJ2-7; TRBD1 agrees at 10 bases. Unmatched junction bases numbered 10, after V lost 9 bases and J lost 3 bases. The CDR3 is made up of 15 amino acids. Germline V gene lookup returns CDR1 KGHDR and CDR2 SFDVKD.

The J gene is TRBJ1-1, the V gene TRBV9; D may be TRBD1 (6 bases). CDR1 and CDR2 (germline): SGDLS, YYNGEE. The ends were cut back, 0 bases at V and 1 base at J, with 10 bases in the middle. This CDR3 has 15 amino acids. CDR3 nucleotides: TGTGCCAGCAGCGTAGAGGGACATCCGAACACTGAAGCTTTCTTT. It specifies CASSVEGHPNTEAFF. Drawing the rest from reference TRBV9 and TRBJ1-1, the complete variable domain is DSGVTQTPKHLITATGQRVTLRCSPRSGDLSVYWYQQSLDQGLQFLIQYYNGEERAKGNILERFSAQQFPDLHSELNLSSLELGDSALYFCASSVEGHPNTEAFFGQGTRLTVV.

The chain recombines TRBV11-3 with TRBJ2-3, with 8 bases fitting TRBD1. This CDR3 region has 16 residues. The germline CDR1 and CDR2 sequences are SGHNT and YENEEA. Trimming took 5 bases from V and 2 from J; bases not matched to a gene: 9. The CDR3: CASSQRVDRDTDTQYF. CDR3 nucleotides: TGTGCCAGCAGCCAAAGGGTGGACAGGGACACAGATACGCAGTATTTT.

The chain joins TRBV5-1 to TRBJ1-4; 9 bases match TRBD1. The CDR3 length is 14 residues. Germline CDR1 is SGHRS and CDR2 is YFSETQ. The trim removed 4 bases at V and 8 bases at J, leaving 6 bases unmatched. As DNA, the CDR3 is TGCGCCAGCAGCACACAGGGGGCGGAGGAAAAACTGTTTTTT. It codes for CASSTQGAEEKLFF.

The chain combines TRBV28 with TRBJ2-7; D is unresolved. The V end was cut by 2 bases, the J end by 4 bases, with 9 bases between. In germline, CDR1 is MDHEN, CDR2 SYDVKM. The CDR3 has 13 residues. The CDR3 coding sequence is TGTGCCAGCAGTTTAATTGAGAAATACGAGCAGTACTTC. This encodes CASSLIEKYEQYF.

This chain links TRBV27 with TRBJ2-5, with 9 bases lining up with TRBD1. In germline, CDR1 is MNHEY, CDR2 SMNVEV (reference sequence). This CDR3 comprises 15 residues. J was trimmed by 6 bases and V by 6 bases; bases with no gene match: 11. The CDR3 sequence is CASRRTGERRKTQYF. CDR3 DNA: TGTGCCAGCAGACGGACAGGGGAGCGTCGGAAGACCCAGTACTTC.

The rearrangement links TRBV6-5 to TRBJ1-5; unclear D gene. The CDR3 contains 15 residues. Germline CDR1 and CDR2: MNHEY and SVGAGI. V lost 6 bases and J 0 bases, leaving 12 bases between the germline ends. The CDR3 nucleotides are TGTGCCAGCAGGACCCAGGACTTTAGCAATCAGCCCCAGCATTTT. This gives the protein CASRTQDFSNQPQHF.

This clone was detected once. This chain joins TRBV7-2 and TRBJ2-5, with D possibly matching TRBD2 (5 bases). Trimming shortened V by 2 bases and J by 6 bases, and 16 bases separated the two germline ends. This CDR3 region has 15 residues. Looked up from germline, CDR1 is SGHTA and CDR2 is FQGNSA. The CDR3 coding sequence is TGTGCCAGCAGCTTAATGGTGCCCTACGGGAAGACCCAGTACTTC. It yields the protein CASSLMVPYGKTQYF.

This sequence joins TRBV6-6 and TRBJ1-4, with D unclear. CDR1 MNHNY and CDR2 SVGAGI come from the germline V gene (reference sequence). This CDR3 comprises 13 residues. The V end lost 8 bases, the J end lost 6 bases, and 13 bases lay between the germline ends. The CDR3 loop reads CASRLTSDEKLFF. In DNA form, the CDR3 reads TGTGCCAGCCGATTAACCAGTGATGAAAAACTGTTTTTT.

CDR3 bases: TGTGCCAGCAGCCCAAGACAAGGCACAGATACGCAGTATTTT. Translating it yields CASSPRQGTDTQYF. J is TRBJ2-3 and V is TRBV9; D not resolved. CDR1 is SGDLS and CDR2 is YYNGEE in the germline V gene. CDR3 size: 14 residues. V lost 4 bases and J lost 1, with 10 bases in between.

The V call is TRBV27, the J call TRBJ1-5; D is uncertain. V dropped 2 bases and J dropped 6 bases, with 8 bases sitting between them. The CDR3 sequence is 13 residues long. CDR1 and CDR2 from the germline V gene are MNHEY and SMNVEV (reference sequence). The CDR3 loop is CASSLKSLQPQHF. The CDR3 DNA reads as TGTGCCAGCAGTTTAAAGTCCCTTCAGCCCCAGCATTTT.

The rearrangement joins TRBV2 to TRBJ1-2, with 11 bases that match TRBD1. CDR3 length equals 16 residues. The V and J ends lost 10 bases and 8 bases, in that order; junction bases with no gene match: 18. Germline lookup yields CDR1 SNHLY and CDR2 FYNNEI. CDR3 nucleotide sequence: TGTGCCACCCACCTGGACAGGGGGCGCGCTGATGTGGGCTACACCTTC. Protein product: CATHLDRGRADVGYTF.

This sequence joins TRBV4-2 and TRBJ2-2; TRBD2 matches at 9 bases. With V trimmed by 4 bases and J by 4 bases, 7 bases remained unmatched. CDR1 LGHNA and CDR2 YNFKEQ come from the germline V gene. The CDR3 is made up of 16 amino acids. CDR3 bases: TGTGCCAGCAGCCTAGTTAGCGGGAGTACCACCGGGGAGCTGTTTTTT. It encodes CASSLVSGSTTGELFF.